This T cell receptor beta chain was identified in a study of blood T cell repertoires in COVID-19. Study summary: Spain, Italy and the United States supplied samples that represented acute and convalescent COVID-19. Sources were T cells, B-cell-depleted T cells, or PBMCs; the material itself was cDNA or gDNA.

Authors' processing steps: Counts of nucleated cells, estimated from reference gene primer amplification, were obtained. Clones were read by immunoSEQ multiplex PCR, and TCRdb kept only the in-frame ones, dropping some. V and J calls and clone size are those listed in that table; D and trimming were worked out from the DNA. Here the sample spans over 70,000 clones, almost 90% being singletons. The CDR3 totals 13 residues. Between the trimmed V and J ends, which lost 1 base and 1 base, there was a span of 4 bases. Looked up from germline, CDR1 is SGHTA and CDR2 is FQGNSA. The chain employs TRBV7-2 and TRBJ1-1; D unclear. The sequenced sample consisted of peripheral blood. This clonotype was sampled from a woman older than 75 with active or convalescent COVID-19. The CDR3 region is CASSLGANTEAFF. The CDR3 DNA reads as TGTGCCAGCAGCTTAGGGGCGAACACTGAAGCTTTCTTT.